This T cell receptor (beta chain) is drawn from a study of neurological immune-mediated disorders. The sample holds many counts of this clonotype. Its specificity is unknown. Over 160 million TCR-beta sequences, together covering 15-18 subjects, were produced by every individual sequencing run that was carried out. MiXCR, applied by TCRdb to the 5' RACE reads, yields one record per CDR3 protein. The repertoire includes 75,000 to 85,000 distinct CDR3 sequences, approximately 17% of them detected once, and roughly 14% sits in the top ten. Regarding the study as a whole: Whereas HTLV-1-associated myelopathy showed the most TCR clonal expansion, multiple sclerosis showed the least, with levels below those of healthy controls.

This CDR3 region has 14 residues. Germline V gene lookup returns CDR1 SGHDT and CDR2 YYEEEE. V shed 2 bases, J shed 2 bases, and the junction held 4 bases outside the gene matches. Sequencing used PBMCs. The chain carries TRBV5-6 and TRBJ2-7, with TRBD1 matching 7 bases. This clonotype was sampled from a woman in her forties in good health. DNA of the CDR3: TGTGCCAGCAGCTTTAAGGACAGGCCCTACGAGCAGTACGTC. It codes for CASSFKDRPYEQYV.